The rows below give T cell receptor beta chains drawn from one sample of a study of T cell responses to AZD1222 COVID-19 vaccine. Assay: immunoSEQ multiplex PCR; the TCRdb copy retains only in-frame clones and omits some. The data contain about 270,000 clones, about 94% of them singletons. This sample comprised peripheral blood, obtained 28 days after the second AZD1222 dose. Receptors were obtained from an adult who received the AZD1222 COVID-19 vaccine. Both conserved end residues are part of each CDR3. The D gene is left open where the match is weak. Clone size is not always given. Where it is, it says once, few, many or a class for expanded clones.

TRBJ2-3 | NA | TRBV12-3/TRBV12-4 | NA | TGTGCCAGCAGTTTAGGGGGGTCAGATACGCAGTATTTT | CASSLGGSDTQYF
TRBJ2-1 | TRBD2 | TRBV2 | NA | TGTGCCAGCACCCGGGATAGCGGGAGCTCCTACAATGAGCAGTTCTTC | CASTRDSGSSYNEQFF
TRBJ2-3 | TRBD2 | TRBV24-1 | NA | TGTGCCACCAGTGATGCGGGGGGGCCGGGAGATACGCAGTATTTT | CATSDAGGPGDTQYF
TRBJ1-4 | NA | TRBV5-1 | once | TGCGCCAGCAGCTCGGGGGACATGGATGAAAAACTGTTTTTT | CASSSGDMDEKLFF
TRBJ2-1 | TRBD1 | TRBV29-1 | NA | TGCAGCGCCTGGGACAGGGGGCCTTACAATGAGCAGTTCTTC | CSAWDRGPYNEQFF
TRBJ2-1 | NA | TRBV6-1 | NA | TGTGCCAGCAGTGAAGCACTCGGGTCCCAGTTCTTC | CASSEALGSQFF
TRBJ1-1 | NA | TRBV29-1 | NA | TGCAGCGTCTCGGGGAACACTGAAGCTTTCTTT | CSVSGNTEAFF
TRBJ2-5 | NA | TRBV5-1 | once | TGCGCCAGCAGCTTGGGACAGCAAGAGACCCAGTACTTC | CASSLGQQETQYF
TRBJ2-3 | TRBD2 | TRBV4-1 | NA | TGCGCCAGCAGCCGAGGGCCGACTAGCGGGCGCACAGATACGCAGTATTTT | CASSRGPTSGRTDTQYF
TRBJ1-3 | TRBD1 | TRBV6-1 | NA | TGTGCCAGCAGTGAAGACAGGGGGACTGGAAACACCATATATTTT | CASSEDRGTGNTIYF
TRBJ2-2 | TRBD2 | TRBV9 | NA | TGTGCCAGCAGCGTCAGTCCGTTCTCGGGGACTAGCGGTTACGGGGAGCTGTTTTTT | CASSVSPFSGTSGYGELFF
TRBJ1-5 | NA | TRBV6-5 | NA | TGTGCCACCTACCAGGAGGGCGAGGAGCCCCAGCATTTT | CATYQEGEEPQHF
TRBJ2-2 | NA | TRBV6-4 | NA | TGTGCCAGCAGTCATAACACGAACACCGGGGAGCTGTTTTTT | CASSHNTNTGELFF
TRBJ1-4 | NA | TRBV10-1 | NA | TGCGCCAGCAGTGACGGGGGCGCAAATGAAAAACTGTTTTTT | CASSDGGANEKLFF
TRBJ1-2 | NA | TRBV5-8 | NA | TGTGCCAGCAGCATACCCCACCCGGATGGCTATGGCTACACCTTC | CASSIPHPDGYGYTF
TRBJ1-2 | TRBD1 | TRBV2 | NA | TGTGCCAGCAGTGGAGGGGACAGGGGGCTAGGTGGCTACACCTTC | CASSGGDRGLGGYTF
TRBJ2-4 | TRBD2 | TRBV7-2 | NA | TGTGCCAGCAGCGGCCTAAGGGCGGGGGGGCCGAACATTCAGTACTTC | CASSGLRAGGPNIQYF
TRBJ1-5 | TRBD1 | TRBV30 | NA | TGTGCCTGGAGTGGACAGGGTAACAATCAGCCCCAGCATTTT | CAWSGQGNNQPQHF
TRBJ1-1 | NA | TRBV18 | NA | TGTGCCAGCTCACCAAGGACACAGGGAACTGAAGCTTTCTTT | CASSPRTQGTEAFF
TRBJ2-1 | TRBD1 | TRBV6-5 | NA | TGTGCCACGGGCAGGGGGAACAATGAGCAGTTCTTC | CATGRGNNEQFF
TRBJ2-5 | TRBD2 | TRBV4-3 | NA | TGCGCCAGCATCCAAATGCTAGCGGGAGGCCAAGAGACCCAGTACTTC | CASIQMLAGGQETQYF
TRBJ2-1 | NA | TRBV5-1 | NA | TGCGCCAGCAGCTTGGCAGACCCTCCTGACAATGAGCAGTTCTTC | CASSLADPPDNEQFF
TRBJ1-6 | NA | TRBV7-9 | NA | TGTGCCAGCAGCTCATTGTCGGTAGGGCATTCACCCCTCCACTTT | CASSSLSVGHSPLHF
TRBJ2-1 | TRBD2 | TRBV5-1 | NA | TGCGCCAGCAGCTTGGCTAGCGGGGGGGCATACAATGAGCAGTTCTTC | CASSLASGGAYNEQFF
TRBJ1-4 | NA | TRBV29-1 | NA | TGCAGCGTTGAAGTGGGGGTTGGGGGAATAGGTGAAAAACTGTTTTTT | CSVEVGVGGIGEKLFF
TRBJ2-1 | NA | TRBV24-1 | NA | TGTGCCACCAGTGATCCCTCCGGCCTAGCTTACAATGAGCAGTTCTTC | CATSDPSGLAYNEQFF
TRBJ2-4 | NA | TRBV19 | once | TGTGCCAGTAGTCCGTCAGCGAAAGCTTCCTTGGCCAAAAACATTCAGTACTTC | CASSPSAKASLAKNIQYF
TRBJ1-2 | NA | TRBV28 | NA | TGTGCCAGCAGTTTGCTGAACTATGGCTACACCTTC | CASSLLNYGYTF
TRBJ1-1 | NA | TRBV19 | NA | TGTGCCAGTAGCTCTGCGGGGGGTAGGAGTGAAGCTTTCTTT | CASSSAGGRSEAFF
TRBJ1-3 | NA | TRBV18 | NA | TGTGCCAGCTCACCAAATCGTGACGCCGGAAACACCATATATTTT | CASSPNRDAGNTIYF
TRBJ1-4 | NA | TRBV2 | NA | TGTGCCAGCAGTCTTCGGATTAATGAAAAACTGTTTTTT | CASSLRINEKLFF
TRBJ1-2 | NA | TRBV7-2 | NA | TGTGCCAGCAGCTTAGGTCCGGGAACGAAAGGCTACACCTTC | CASSLGPGTKGYTF
TRBJ1-1 | NA | TRBV27 | NA | TGTGCCAGCAGTTCCACGGGCGGTACTGAAGCTTTCTTT | CASSSTGGTEAFF
TRBJ1-4 | NA | TRBV4-1 | NA | TGCGCCAGCAGCCAAGCACAGGGTGAAAAACTGTTTTTT | CASSQAQGEKLFF
TRBJ1-2 | TRBD1 | TRBV3-1/TRBV3-2 | NA | TGTGCCAGCAGCCATACCCAGGGGGGGACTTTCTCGGGCTACACCTTC | CASSHTQGGTFSGYTF
TRBJ2-1 | NA | TRBV6-2/TRBV6-3 | NA | TGTGCCAGCAGTCTCCTACCCCAGGGCAGTGAGCAGTTCTTC | CASSLLPQGSEQFF
TRBJ2-3 | TRBD1 | TRBV19 | NA | TGTGCCAGTAGTCCGACAGGGGGCACAGATACGCAGTATTTT | CASSPTGGTDTQYF
TRBJ1-3 | NA | TRBV7-9 | NA | TGTGCCAGCAGCTCGCAGTGGTTCTCTGGAAACACCATATATTTT | CASSSQWFSGNTIYF
TRBJ2-1 | NA | TRBV7-3 | NA | TGTGCCAGCAGCTTAACAAAGTCGGGGACGGGGCAGTTCTTC | CASSLTKSGTGQFF
TRBJ2-3 | NA | TRBV6-2/TRBV6-3 | NA | TGTGCCAGCAGTTACCGGGACAGCACAGATACGCAGTATTTT | CASSYRDSTDTQYF
TRBJ1-2 | NA | TRBV5-4 | NA | TGTGCCAGCAGCTTGGCTGGCAGGGGTGGCTATGGCTACACCTTC | CASSLAGRGGYGYTF
TRBJ2-7 | NA | TRBV30 | NA | TGTGCCTGGAGTACCTCCACAGGGCAGTACTTC | CAWSTSTGQYF
TRBJ2-7 | TRBD1 | TRBV4-3 | NA | TGCGCCAGCAGCCAAGAGCTGACAGGGATCTCCTACGAGCAGTACTTC | CASSQELTGISYEQYF
TRBJ2-5 | TRBD1 | TRBV28 | NA | TGTGCCAGCAGTTCACCAACAGGGGGCAAGACCCAGTACTTC | CASSSPTGGKTQYF
TRBJ2-7 | NA | TRBV5-4 | NA | TGTGCCAGCAGCTCAAGACAGGCTAGCTCCTACGAGCAGTACTTC | CASSSRQASSYEQYF
TRBJ2-2 | TRBD1 | TRBV5-1 | NA | TGCGCCAGCAGCCGAAGACAGGGGAACACCGGGGAGCTGTTTTTT | CASSRRQGNTGELFF
TRBJ1-2 | TRBD1 | TRBV2 | NA | TGTGCCAGCAGTAGGGACAGGGGGACCTATGGCTACACCTTC | CASSRDRGTYGYTF
TRBJ1-2 | NA | TRBV27 | NA | TGTGCCAGCAGTTTAGGGGGCAGGGGACACGGGGGCTACACCTTC | CASSLGGRGHGGYTF
TRBJ2-1 | NA | TRBV5-6 | NA | TGTGCCAGCAGCGCACGACAGGCCTACAATGAGCAGTTCTTC | CASSARQAYNEQFF
TRBJ1-2 | TRBD1 | TRBV5-6 | many | TGTGCCAGCAGCTTTAGACAGGGGGATGGCTACACCTTC | CASSFRQGDGYTF
TRBJ1-5 | NA | TRBV7-2 | NA | TGTGCCAGCAGCTTATTCGGCTATAGCAATCAGCCCCAGCATTTT | CASSLFGYSNQPQHF
TRBJ2-2 | NA | TRBV2 | NA | TGTGCCAGCAAGCCTTCCTTCTTGAACACCGGGGAGCTGTTTTTT | CASKPSFLNTGELFF